A selection of T cell receptor beta chains follows, all from one sample in a study of blood T cell repertoires in COVID-19. Sequenced by immunoSEQ multiplex PCR; TCRdb stores in-frame clones only, minus some. The sample contains under 250,000 clones, 84% of which appear only once. Sequenced: peripheral blood. The receptors here all came from a woman aged 40-49 years who had recovered from COVID-19. CDR3s include the opening cysteine and the closing phenylalanine or tryptophan. The D gene is left open where the match is weak. Where a row states a size, it is once, few, many or the class of an expanded clone; other rows omit it.

.,TRBV4-2,TRBJ2-1,.,CASSQGPRVYNEQFF,TGTGCCAGCAGCCAGGGCCCGCGGGTCTACAATGAGCAGTTCTTC
.,TRBV3-1/TRBV3-2,TRBJ1-1,.,CASSQSFSEAFF,TGTGCCAGCAGCCAATCGTTTTCTGAAGCTTTCTTT
.,TRBV9,TRBJ2-1,.,CASSGPLRDTYNEQFF,TGTGCCAGCAGCGGACCTCTCCGGGACACCTACAATGAGCAGTTCTTC
few,TRBV10-2,TRBJ2-1,.,CASTYSTDNEQFF,TGCGCCAGCACTTATTCTACAGACAATGAGCAGTTCTTC
few,TRBV2,TRBJ1-2,TRBD1,CASSVGQGANYGYTF,TGTGCCAGCAGTGTGGGACAGGGGGCTAACTATGGCTACACCTTC
.,TRBV27,TRBJ2-7,.,CASSRTQGNEQYF,TGTGCCAGCAGCCGCACTCAGGGAAATGAGCAGTACTTC
.,TRBV27,TRBJ2-1,TRBD1,CASSLYRGVWNEQFF,TGTGCCAGCAGTTTATACAGGGGGGTCTGGAATGAGCAGTTCTTC
.,TRBV30,TRBJ1-4,.,CAWTGFGPNEKLFF,TGTGCCTGGACAGGGTTCGGGCCCAATGAAAAACTGTTTTTT
few,TRBV5-1,TRBJ2-2,.,CASSGHVTGELFF,TGCGCCAGCAGTGGACATGTCACCGGGGAGCTGTTTTTT
many,TRBV28,TRBJ1-1,.,CASTPDTTYSEAFF,TGTGCCAGCACCCCGGACACAACGTATTCTGAAGCTTTCTTT
.,TRBV7-6,TRBJ2-6,.,CASSREAPGANVLTF,TGTGCCAGCAGCCGAGAAGCTCCCGGGGCCAACGTCCTGACTTTC
.,TRBV19,TRBJ2-3,TRBD2,CASRTSGSTDTQYF,TGTGCCAGTAGAACTAGCGGGAGCACAGATACGCAGTATTTT
.,TRBV10-3,TRBJ2-2,TRBD2,CAISGGTSGSRTGELFF,TGTGCCATCAGTGGCGGGACTAGCGGGTCCCGGACCGGGGAGCTGTTTTTT